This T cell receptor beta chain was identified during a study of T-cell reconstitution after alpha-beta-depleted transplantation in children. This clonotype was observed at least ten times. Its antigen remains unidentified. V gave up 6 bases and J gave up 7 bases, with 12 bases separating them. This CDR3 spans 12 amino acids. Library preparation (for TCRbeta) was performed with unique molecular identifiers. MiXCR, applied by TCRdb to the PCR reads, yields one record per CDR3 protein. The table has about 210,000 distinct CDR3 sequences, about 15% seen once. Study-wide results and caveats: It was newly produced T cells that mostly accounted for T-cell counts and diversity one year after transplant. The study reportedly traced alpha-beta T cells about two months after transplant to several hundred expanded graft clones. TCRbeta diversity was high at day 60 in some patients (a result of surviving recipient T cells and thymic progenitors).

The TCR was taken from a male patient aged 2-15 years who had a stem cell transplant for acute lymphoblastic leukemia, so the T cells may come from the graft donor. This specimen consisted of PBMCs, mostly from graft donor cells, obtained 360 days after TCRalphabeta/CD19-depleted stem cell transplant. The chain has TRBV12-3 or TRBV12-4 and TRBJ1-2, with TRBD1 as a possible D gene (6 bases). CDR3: CASSTGNGGYTF. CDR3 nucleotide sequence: TGTGCCAGCAGCACAGGGAATGGTGGCTACACCTTC.